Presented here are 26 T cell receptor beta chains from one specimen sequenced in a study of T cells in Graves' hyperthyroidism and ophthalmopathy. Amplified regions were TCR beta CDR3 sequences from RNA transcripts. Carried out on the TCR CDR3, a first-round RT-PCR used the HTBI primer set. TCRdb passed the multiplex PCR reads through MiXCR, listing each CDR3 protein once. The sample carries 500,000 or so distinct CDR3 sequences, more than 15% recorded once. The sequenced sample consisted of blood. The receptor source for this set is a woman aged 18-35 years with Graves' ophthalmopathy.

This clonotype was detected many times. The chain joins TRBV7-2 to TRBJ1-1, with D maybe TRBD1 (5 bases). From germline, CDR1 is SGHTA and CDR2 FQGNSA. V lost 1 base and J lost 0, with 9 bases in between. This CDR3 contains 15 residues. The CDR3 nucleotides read TGTGCCAGCAGCTTAGAGGGACTCATGAACACTGAAGCTTTCTTT. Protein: CASSLEGLMNTEAFF.

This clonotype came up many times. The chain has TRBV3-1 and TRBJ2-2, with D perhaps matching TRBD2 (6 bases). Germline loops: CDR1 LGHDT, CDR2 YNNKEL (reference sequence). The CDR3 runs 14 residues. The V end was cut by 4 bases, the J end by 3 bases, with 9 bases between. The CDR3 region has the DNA TGTGCCAGCAGCCCCGGGACTGACACCGGGGAGCTGTTTTTT. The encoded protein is CASSPGTDTGELFF.

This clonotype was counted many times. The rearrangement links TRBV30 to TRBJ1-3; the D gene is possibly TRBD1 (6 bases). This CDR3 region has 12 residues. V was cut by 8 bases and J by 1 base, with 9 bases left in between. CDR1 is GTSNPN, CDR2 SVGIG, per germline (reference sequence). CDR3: CARGGSGNTIYF. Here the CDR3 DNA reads TGTGCCCGAGGGGGGTCTGGAAACACCATATATTTT. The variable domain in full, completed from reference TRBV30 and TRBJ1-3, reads SQTIHQWPATLVQPVGSPLSLECTVEGTSNPNLYWYRQAAGRGLQLLFYSVGIGQISSEVPQNLSASRPQDRQFILSSKKLLLSDSGFYLCARGGSGNTIYFGEGSWLTVV.

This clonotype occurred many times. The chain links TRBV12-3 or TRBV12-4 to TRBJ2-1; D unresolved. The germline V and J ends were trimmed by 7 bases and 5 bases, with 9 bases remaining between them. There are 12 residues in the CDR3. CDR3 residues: CASTFTDNEQFF. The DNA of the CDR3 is TGTGCCAGCACCTTCACGGACAATGAGCAGTTCTTC.

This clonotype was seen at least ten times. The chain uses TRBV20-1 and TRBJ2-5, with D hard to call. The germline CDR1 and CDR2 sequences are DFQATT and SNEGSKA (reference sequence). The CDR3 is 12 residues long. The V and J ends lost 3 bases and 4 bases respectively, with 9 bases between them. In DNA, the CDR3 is TGCAGTGCTAGGGGTGGTGGAGAGACCCAGTACTTC. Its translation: CSARGGGETQYF.

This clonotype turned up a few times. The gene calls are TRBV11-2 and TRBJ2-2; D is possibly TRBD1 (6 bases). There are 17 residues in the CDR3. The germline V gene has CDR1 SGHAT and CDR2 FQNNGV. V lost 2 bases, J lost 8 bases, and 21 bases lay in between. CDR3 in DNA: TGTGCCAGCAGCTTATTCAGTAACAGGGAGAAAAGGGGGGAGCTGTTTTTT. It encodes CASSLFSNREKRGELFF.

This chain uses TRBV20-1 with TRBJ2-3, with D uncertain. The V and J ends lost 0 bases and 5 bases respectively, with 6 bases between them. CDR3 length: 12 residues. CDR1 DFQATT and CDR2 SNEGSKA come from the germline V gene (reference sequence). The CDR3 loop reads CSARDTGDTQYF. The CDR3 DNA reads TGCAGTGCTAGAGATACTGGAGATACGCAGTATTTT.

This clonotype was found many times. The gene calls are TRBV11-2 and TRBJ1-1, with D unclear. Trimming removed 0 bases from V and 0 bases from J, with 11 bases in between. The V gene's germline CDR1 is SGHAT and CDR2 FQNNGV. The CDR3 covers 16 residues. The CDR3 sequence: CASSLDRRRMNTEAFF. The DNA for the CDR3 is TGTGCCAGCAGCTTAGATCGGAGACGGATGAACACTGAAGCTTTCTTT. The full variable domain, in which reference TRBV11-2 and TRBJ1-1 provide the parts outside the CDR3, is EAGVAQSPRYKIIEKRQSVAFWCNPISGHATLYWYQQILGQGPKLLIQFQNNGVVDDSQLPKDRFSAERLKGVDSTLKIQPAKLEDSAVYLCASSLDRRRMNTEAFFGQGTRLTVV.

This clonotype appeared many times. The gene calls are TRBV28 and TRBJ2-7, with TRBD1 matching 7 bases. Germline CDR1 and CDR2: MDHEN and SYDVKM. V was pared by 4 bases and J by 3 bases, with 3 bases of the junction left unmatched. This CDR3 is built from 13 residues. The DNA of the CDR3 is TGTGCCAGCAGTTCCTCAGGGGGCTACGAGCAGTACTTC. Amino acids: CASSSSGGYEQYF. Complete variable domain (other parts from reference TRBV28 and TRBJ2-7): DVKVTQSSRYLVKRTGEKVFLECVQDMDHENMFWYRQDPGLGLRLIYFSYDVKMKEKGDIPEGYSVSREKKERFSLILESASTNQTSMYLCASSSSGGYEQYFGPGTRLTVT.

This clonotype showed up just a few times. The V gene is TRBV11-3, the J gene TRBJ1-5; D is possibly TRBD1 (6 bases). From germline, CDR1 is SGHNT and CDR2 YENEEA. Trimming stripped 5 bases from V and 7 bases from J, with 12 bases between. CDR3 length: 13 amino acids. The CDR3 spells CASSHRVRQPQHF. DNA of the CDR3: TGTGCCAGCAGCCACAGGGTACGGCAGCCCCAGCATTTT.

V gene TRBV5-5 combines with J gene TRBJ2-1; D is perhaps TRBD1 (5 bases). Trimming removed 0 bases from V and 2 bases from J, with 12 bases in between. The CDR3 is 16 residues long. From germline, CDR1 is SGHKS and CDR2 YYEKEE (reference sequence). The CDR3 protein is CASSLAWQGAYNEQFF. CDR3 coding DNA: TGTGCCAGCAGCTTGGCCTGGCAGGGTGCCTACAATGAGCAGTTCTTC.

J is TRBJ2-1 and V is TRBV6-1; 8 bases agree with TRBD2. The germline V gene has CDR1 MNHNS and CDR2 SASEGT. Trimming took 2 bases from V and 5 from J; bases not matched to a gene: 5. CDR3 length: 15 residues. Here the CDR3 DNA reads TGTGCCAGCAGTGAACTAGCGGGTCAGAACAATGAGCAGTTCTTC. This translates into CASSELAGQNNEQFF.

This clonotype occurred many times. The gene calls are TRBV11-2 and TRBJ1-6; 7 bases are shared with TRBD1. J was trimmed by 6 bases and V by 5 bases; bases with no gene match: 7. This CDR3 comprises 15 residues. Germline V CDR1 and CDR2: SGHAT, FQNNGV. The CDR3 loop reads CASSQGGYGNSPLHF. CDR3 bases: TGTGCCAGCAGCCAAGGGGGCTATGGTAATTCACCCCTCCACTTT.

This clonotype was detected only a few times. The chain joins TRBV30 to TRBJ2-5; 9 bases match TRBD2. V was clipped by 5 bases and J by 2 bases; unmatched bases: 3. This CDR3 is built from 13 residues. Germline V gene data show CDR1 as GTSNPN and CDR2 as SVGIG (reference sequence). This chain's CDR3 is CAWGSGGQETQYF. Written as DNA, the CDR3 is TGTGCCTGGGGTAGCGGGGGTCAAGAGACCCAGTACTTC.

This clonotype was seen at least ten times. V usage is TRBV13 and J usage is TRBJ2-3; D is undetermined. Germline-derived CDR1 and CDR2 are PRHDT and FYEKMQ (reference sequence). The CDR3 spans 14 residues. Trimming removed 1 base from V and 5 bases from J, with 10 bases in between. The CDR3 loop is CASSLAAVIDTQYF. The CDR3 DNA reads TGTGCCAGCAGCTTAGCGGCTGTTATAGATACGCAGTATTTT. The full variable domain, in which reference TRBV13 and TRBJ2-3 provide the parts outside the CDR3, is AAGVIQSPRHLIKEKRETATLKCYPIPRHDTVYWYQQGPGQDPQFLISFYEKMQSDKGSIPDRFSAQQFSDYHSELNMSSLELGDSALYFCASSLAAVIDTQYFGPGTRLTVL.

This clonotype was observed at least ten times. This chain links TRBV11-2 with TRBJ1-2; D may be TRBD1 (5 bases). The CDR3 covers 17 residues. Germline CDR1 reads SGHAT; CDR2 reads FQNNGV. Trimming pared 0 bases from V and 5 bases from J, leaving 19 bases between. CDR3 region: CASSLDYGGVGRYGYTF. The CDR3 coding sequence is TGTGCCAGCAGCTTAGATTACGGAGGGGTCGGGCGTTATGGCTACACCTTC.

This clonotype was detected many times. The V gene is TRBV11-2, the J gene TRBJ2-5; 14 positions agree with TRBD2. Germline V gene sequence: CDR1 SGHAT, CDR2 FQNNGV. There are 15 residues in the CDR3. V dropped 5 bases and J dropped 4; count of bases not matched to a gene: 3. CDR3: CASSPGLAGVETQYF. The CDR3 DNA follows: TGTGCCAGCAGCCCGGGACTAGCGGGGGTAGAGACCCAGTACTTC.

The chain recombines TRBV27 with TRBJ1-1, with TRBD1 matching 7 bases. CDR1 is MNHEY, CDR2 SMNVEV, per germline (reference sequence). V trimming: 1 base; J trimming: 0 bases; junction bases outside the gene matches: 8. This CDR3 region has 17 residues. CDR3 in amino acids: CASSLYKGATMNTEAFF. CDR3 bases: TGTGCCAGCAGTTTATATAAGGGGGCTACCATGAACACTGAAGCTTTCTTT.

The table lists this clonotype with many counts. The CDR3 protein is CASSLVPTGSYGYTF. CDR3 sequence (DNA): TGTGCCAGCAGTTTGGTCCCCACAGGGAGTTATGGCTACACCTTC. The chain has TRBV28 and TRBJ1-2; TRBD1 is a possible D gene (6 bases). The CDR3 length is 15 residues. V was clipped by 3 bases and J by 5 bases, with 16 bases between them. Germline lookup yields CDR1 MDHEN and CDR2 SYDVKM.

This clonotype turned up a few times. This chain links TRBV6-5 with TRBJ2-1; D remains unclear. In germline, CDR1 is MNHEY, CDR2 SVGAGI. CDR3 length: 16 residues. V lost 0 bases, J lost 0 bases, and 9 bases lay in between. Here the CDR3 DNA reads TGTGCCAGCAGTTACTCCGCAGGAAACTCCTACAATGAGCAGTTCTTC. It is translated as CASSYSAGNSYNEQFF.

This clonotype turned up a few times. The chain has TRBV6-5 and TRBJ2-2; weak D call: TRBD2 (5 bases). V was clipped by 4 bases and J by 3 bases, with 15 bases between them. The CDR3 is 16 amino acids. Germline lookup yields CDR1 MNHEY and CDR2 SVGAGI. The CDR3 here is CASSFSVERYTGELFF. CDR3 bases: TGTGCCAGCAGTTTTTCCGTGGAGCGGTACACCGGGGAGCTGTTTTTT.

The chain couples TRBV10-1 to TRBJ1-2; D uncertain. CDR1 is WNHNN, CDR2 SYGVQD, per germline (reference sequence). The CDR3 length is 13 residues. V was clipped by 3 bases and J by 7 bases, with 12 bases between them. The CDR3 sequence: CASSDIETLGYTF. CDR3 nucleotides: TGCGCCAGCAGTGATATTGAGACACTTGGCTACACCTTC.

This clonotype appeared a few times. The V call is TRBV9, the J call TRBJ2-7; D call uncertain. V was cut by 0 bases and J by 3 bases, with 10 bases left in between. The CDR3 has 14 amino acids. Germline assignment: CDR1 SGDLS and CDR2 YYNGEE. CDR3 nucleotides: TGTGCCAGCAGCGTAGCAGGAACGAGCTACGAGCAGTACTTC. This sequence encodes CASSVAGTSYEQYF.

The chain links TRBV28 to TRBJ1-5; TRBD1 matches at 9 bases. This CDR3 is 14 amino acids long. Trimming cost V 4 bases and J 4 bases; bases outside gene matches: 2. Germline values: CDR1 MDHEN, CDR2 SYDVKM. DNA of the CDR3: TGTGCCAGCAGTTACGGACAGGGGAATCAGCCCCAGCATTTT. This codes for CASSYGQGNQPQHF.

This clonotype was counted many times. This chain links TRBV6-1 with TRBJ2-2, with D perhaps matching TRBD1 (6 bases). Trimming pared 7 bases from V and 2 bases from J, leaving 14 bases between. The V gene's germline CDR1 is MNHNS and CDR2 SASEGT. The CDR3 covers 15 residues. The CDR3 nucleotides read TGTGCCAGCAATTCTTACAGGGATAACACCGGGGAGCTGTTTTTT. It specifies CASNSYRDNTGELFF.

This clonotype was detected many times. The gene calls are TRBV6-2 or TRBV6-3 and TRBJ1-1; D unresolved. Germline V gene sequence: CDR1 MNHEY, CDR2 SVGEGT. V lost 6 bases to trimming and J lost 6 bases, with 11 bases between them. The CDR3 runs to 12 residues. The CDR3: CASRRQSPEAFF. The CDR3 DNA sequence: TGTGCCAGCAGACGGCAATCCCCTGAAGCTTTCTTT.